This T cell receptor beta chain was obtained from a study of shared clonotypes between healthy human individuals (TCRdb year 2020). With regard to the full study: The cohort included a few men and a couple of women between 18 and 49 years of age. For each donor, CD4 naive and CD4 memory were each given three plates, CD8 naive was given two plates, and CD8 memory was given one plate. To estimate repertoire size and how much clonotypes are shared between individuals, the study performed deep sequencing of blood TCR repertoires from 4 to 6 healthy adults. To increase sequencing depth and limit assay-specific biases, different laboratories used diverse techniques to prepare libraries and sequence TCR repertoires. Per donor, leukapheresis produced somewhere between about 0.94 and 9 billion PBMCs. Broader findings and caveats from the paper: Naive subsets generally had larger estimated clonotype richness than memory subsets. Sampling was restricted to blood, and TCR repertoires in tissues likely differ from the TCR repertoires found in blood. When a handful of donors were compared, the shared fraction of clonotypes was 5% to 6.5% for naive CD4, around 3.5% for naive CD8, roughly 2.5% for memory CD4, and approximately 0.4% for memory CD8. Even with the large sequencing depth, rarefaction of the sorted-subset datasets indicated that sequencing was incomplete. Based on pairwise subsampling, the degree of clonotype sharing among donors was expected to be affected by sequencing depth. The small number of donors limited the genetic and exposure-history diversity represented. Higher generation probabilities were observed for clonotypes shared by all four sorted-subset donors than for non-shared clonotypes.

As to this clone: Which antigen it targets is not known. No clone much larger than this one lies a single base away; base qualities are absent.

V was cut back by 0 bases and J by 4 bases, leaving a gap of 10 bases between them. Reading the germline V gene gives CDR1 SGHRS and CDR2 YFSETQ. Counted from cysteine to phenylalanine, this CDR3 has 15 amino acids. Of all the DNA, just the CDR3 is kept, 45 bases in frame from base 1. The donors were healthy, HIV-negative adults with no recently reported acute infections or vaccinations. All donors were Caucasian adults living in Nashville, Tennessee, USA. CD4+ T cells were enriched by magnetic negative selection; naive cells were then positively selected on CD45RA, and the negative fraction formed the memory subset. Blood was collected by leukapheresis, and PBMCs were isolated by Ficoll-Histopaque density gradient centrifugation and then cryopreserved in liquid nitrogen vapor phase. Purity and quantity of every magnetically sorted T cell population were checked by analytical flow cytometry. Each sorted fraction had its genomic DNA isolated and then quantified by UV absorbance on a Nanodrop 2000c.

Using the deep immunoSEQ assay, TCR CDR3 regions were amplified from genomic DNA by multiplex PCR. Extracted genomic DNA from each cell subset was distributed evenly across all wells of several immunoSEQ 96-well plates, and each plate was treated as a replicate. For sorted subsets, each replicate PCR was loaded with roughly 190 ng genomic DNA, equivalent to 30,000 or so T cell genomes. The purified libraries were quantified using a Qubit 3.0 fluorometer, sized with a Bioanalyzer 2100, and then quantified again using the KAPA Library Quantification kit. Each immunoSEQ 96-well plate was sequenced on its own single-read 150-cycle Illumina NextSeq 550 flow cell. On the authors' methods: Because the immunoSEQ output held only junctional sequences and lacked quality scores, the filtering could not match the filtering applied to full-length reads. To assign V/J genes and CDR3, sequences were annotated using PyIR, a Python wrapper for IgBLAST v1.9, with IMGT germline references. Any read was removed if the V/J assignment was weak (E-value above 1e-6), the CDR3 was missing, or the read contained stop codons, out-of-frame junctions, or ambiguous translated residues. V3J clonotypes were defined as sequences sharing the same inferred V gene, J gene, and CDR3 amino acid sequence. Percentage overlap between repertoires was calculated by dividing the number of shared unique clonotypes by the size of the smaller repertoire. Richness of each repertoire was evaluated using RTK rarefaction, the Chao1 estimator, and Recon v2.1 estimates of unobserved clonotypes. Generation probabilities were computed with OLGA for all TCRbeta clonotypes obtained by the gDNA method from several donors. In TCRdb, the immuneACCESS table is reduced to in-frame sequences with V and J assigned. These tables do not hold every clone; where another copy was compared, an unresolved V gene accounts for under half, and the others remain unexplained. D and trimming come from the DNA, and the V and J calls and clone size come from that table. Present in this sample are 2 million to 2.5 million clones, roughly 93% of which were seen just once. 0.39% of the sample belongs to the ten largest clones.

Sequenced sample: naive CD4+ T cells from PBMCs. What this sample's cell subset or site label stands for: CD45RA+ positively selected. The chain is made from TRBV5-1 and TRBJ1-4; the D gene assignment is ambiguous. This clonotype was obtained from a man aged 18 to 29 in good health. Some clones in this sample may be carry-over from other donors' samples. The CDR3 protein is CASSLAATVNEKLFF. The nucleotide sequence is TGCGCCAGCAGCTTGGCGGCCACGGTTAATGAAAAACTGTTTTTT.